This is a list of T cell receptor beta chains from one sample in a study of PD-1 blockade in mismatch repair-deficient tumors. TCRdb's table, derived via immunoSEQ multiplex PCR, lists solely in-frame clones and lacks some. This sample has 60,000 to 65,000 clones, with more than 70% found just once. The specimen was peripheral blood, collected 52 weeks after starting pembrolizumab. The receptors shown here come from an adult with mismatch repair-deficient cancer. Both conserved end residues are trimmed from each CDR3.

j_gene	v_gene	CDR3aa
TRBJ1-2	TRBV7-9	ASSLGAGYYGYT
TRBJ2-5	TRBV9	ASSAETGSSETQY
TRBJ2-7	TRBV4-1	ASAPGLGDYEQY
TRBJ1-1	TRBV10-3	AISQGTPEAF
TRBJ2-1	TRBV7-2	ASSFTAREGGEQF
TRBJ2-5	TRBV9	ASSVFASSKQETQY
TRBJ2-7	TRBV5-4	ASSSGLAGNEQY
TRBJ2-1	TRBV6-5	ASYPQSGGYNEQF
TRBJ1-1	TRBV19	ASSIWGETEAF
TRBJ2-2	TRBV28	ASSSPLGTGELF
TRBJ1-1	TRBV19	ASSNRWDANTEAF
TRBJ2-7	TRBV18	ASSPGSSGEQY
TRBJ2-7	TRBV19	ASSIGGINRLWGNHEQY
TRBJ2-5	TRBV4-1	ASSGDSRETQY
TRBJ2-7	TRBV13	ASSAGTYYEQY
TRBJ2-3	TRBV19	ASSILDRGYDTQY
TRBJ1-2	TRBV27	ASSSRQGMGYT
TRBJ1-5	TRBV2	ASSDPPSNQPQH
TRBJ1-2	TRBV6-6	ASSYGTGLYGYT
TRBJ2-1	TRBV9	ASSPTLGYNEQF
TRBJ2-7	TRBV5-1	ASAYGTSGKSYEQY
TRBJ2-1	TRBV2	ASNWRGSYNEQF
TRBJ2-1	TRBV19	ASSIVRTGKGYNEQF
TRBJ2-5	TRBV13	ASSVADRGETQY
TRBJ2-1	TRBV2	ASESGTTLRYNEQF
TRBJ2-5	TRBV5-1	ASSTGTGHQETQY
TRBJ2-7	TRBV5-4	ASSQDRTGGYEQY
TRBJ2-7	TRBV9	ASSPTGATYEQY
TRBJ2-7	TRBV5-1	ASSLSGGEVEQY
TRBJ2-7	TRBV4-1	ASSQGPVYSLNEQY
TRBJ2-1	TRBV27	ASSSIVAGGKF
TRBJ2-7	TRBV10-2	ATGLAGGPLN
TRBJ1-1	TRBV7-9	ASSLASGGTEAF
TRBJ2-7	TRBV7-9	ASSSIAGAYEQY
TRBJ1-3	TRBV6-4	ASSDLGHPRAYSGNTIY
TRBJ2-7	TRBV5-1	ASSHTGSSYEQY
TRBJ2-7	TRBV7-3	ASSQGAGSYEQY
TRBJ2-2	TRBV15	ATSDYPTGELF